These T cell receptor beta chains were read from a single sample in a study of cytomegalovirus exposure and HLA in healthy donors. Sequenced by immunoSEQ multiplex PCR; TCRdb stores in-frame clones only, minus some. Among some 140,000 clones listed, 80% were seen once. What was sequenced was PBMCs. The origin of the receptors is a man aged 25-45 years in good health and CMV-seronegative. Each CDR3 is given with its conserved first and last residue. A D gene is named only where the DNA matches it firmly. Expanded clones get a size class; other rows say once, few or many, or leave the size out.

TRBD2	-	TRBJ2-1	TRBV5-4	CASSLRTSENNEQFF	TGTGCCAGCAGCTTAAGGACTAGCGAGAACAATGAGCAGTTCTTC
TRBD1	-	TRBJ1-6	TRBV5-8	CASSFTGVRNRSPLHF	TGTGCCAGCAGCTTTACAGGGGTGCGCAATAGATCACCCCTCCACTTT
TRBD2	-	TRBJ2-7	TRBV9	CASSPGAGAYEQYF	TGTGCCAGCAGCCCCGGGGCGGGGGCCTACGAGCAGTACTTC
-	-	TRBJ1-3	TRBV28	CASTNSWGGPGNTIYF	TGTGCCAGCACCAACTCTTGGGGAGGGCCTGGAAACACCATATATTTT
TRBD2	few	TRBJ2-3	TRBV10-3	CAIRKRDSYTDTQYF	TGTGCCATCAGGAAGCGGGATAGTTACACAGATACGCAGTATTTT
TRBD2	-	TRBJ2-5	TRBV2	CASIGLARETQYF	TGTGCCAGCATTGGACTAGCAAGAGAGACCCAGTACTTC
-	-	TRBJ2-7	TRBV14	CASSPGFGRGLYEQYF	TGTGCCAGCAGCCCTGGGTTCGGTCGAGGATTGTACGAGCAGTACTTC
-	-	TRBJ2-3	TRBV11-2	CASSLSGADTQYF	TGTGCCAGCAGCTTATCGGGGGCAGATACGCAGTATTTT
-	-	TRBJ1-1	TRBV6-4	CASSEHGNTEAFF	TGTGCCAGCAGTGAACATGGGAACACTGAAGCTTTCTTT
-	-	TRBJ2-7	TRBV11-3	CASSLFFGISYEQYF	TGTGCCAGCAGTCTCTTCTTCGGGATCTCCTACGAGCAGTACTTC
-	-	TRBJ1-2	TRBV19	CASRTDSNYGYTF	TGTGCCAGTCGGACGGACTCTAACTATGGCTACACCTTC
-	-	TRBJ2-3	TRBV4-3	CASRQAAWESGTDTQYF	TGCGCCAGCAGGCAGGCGGCGTGGGAGAGTGGCACAGATACGCAGTATTTT
-	-	TRBJ1-2	TRBV15	CATSRGRGYGYTF	TGTGCCACCAGCAGGGGCAGGGGATATGGCTACACCTTC
-	-	TRBJ1-1	TRBV6-6	CASSFPGGNTEAFF	TGTGCCAGCAGTTTCCCCGGAGGGAACACTGAAGCTTTCTTT
TRBD2	-	TRBJ2-5	TRBV7-9	CASSLGLLAGGAETQYF	TGTGCCAGCAGCTTAGGACTGCTAGCGGGAGGGGCGGAGACCCAGTACTTC
-	-	TRBJ1-5	TRBV9	CASSAFGVQPQHF	TGTGCCAGCAGCGCCTTCGGAGTTCAGCCCCAGCATTTT
-	-	TRBJ2-7	TRBV7-9	CSSSLIPVNYEQYF	TGTTCCAGCAGCTTAATTCCGGTAAACTACGAGCAGTACTTC
TRBD2	-	TRBJ2-1	TRBV7-2	CASSPREAGGSYNEQFF	TGTGCCAGCAGCCCCAGAGAAGCGGGAGGGAGTTACAATGAGCAGTTCTTC
-	once	TRBJ1-5	TRBV5-5	CASSFSSDQPQHF	TGTGCCAGCAGCTTTTCTTCCGATCAGCCCCAGCATTTT
-	-	TRBJ2-7	TRBV6-6	CASSPRGSYEQYF	TGTGCCAGCAGCCCCAGGGGCTCCTACGAGCAGTACTTC
TRBD1	-	TRBJ1-5	TRBV30	CAWWRSGDRGFNQPQHF	TGTGCCTGGTGGCGGAGTGGTGACAGGGGCTTCAATCAGCCCCAGCATTTT
-	-	TRBJ2-7	TRBV20-1	CSPDGGEQYF	TGCAGTCCAGACGGAGGCGAGCAGTACTTC
TRBD2	-	TRBJ2-1	TRBV4-3	CASSHDLAGGPNEQFF	TGCGCCAGCAGCCACGATCTAGCGGGAGGGCCCAATGAGCAGTTCTTC
-	few	TRBJ2-1	TRBV19	CASTTGTLYNEQFF	TGTGCCAGTACGACCGGGACACTTTACAATGAGCAGTTCTTC
-	-	TRBJ2-1	TRBV5-1	CASSLGQPYNEQFF	TGCGCCAGCAGCTTAGGACAGCCTTACAATGAGCAGTTCTTC
-	few	TRBJ2-7	TRBV18	CASSPPEDYEQYF	TGTGCCAGCTCACCACCGGAGGACTACGAGCAGTACTTC
-	-	TRBJ1-3	TRBV7-6	CASSSYLNTIYF	TGTGCCAGCAGCTCCTACCTAAACACCATATATTTT
TRBD1	-	TRBJ1-5	TRBV28	CASSLSQGRGQPQHF	TGTGCCAGCAGTCTATCACAGGGGAGAGGACAGCCCCAGCATTTT
-	-	TRBJ2-7	TRBV18	CASSPQGAYEQYF	TGTGCCAGCTCACCACAGGGGGCCTACGAGCAGTACTTC
-	-	TRBJ2-1	TRBV29-1	CSVVQRELSEQFF	TGCAGCGTTGTACAACGGGAGTTATCTGAGCAGTTCTTC
-	-	TRBJ1-1	TRBV25-1	CASEGGWDTEAFF	TGTGCCTCAGAAGGGGGTTGGGACACTGAAGCTTTCTTT
-	-	TRBJ2-1	TRBV5-1	CASSSRGGQGSPRYNEQFF	TGCGCCAGCAGCTCGAGGGGGGGCCAGGGATCTCCCCGGTACAATGAGCAGTTCTTC
-	-	TRBJ1-3	TRBV7-6	CASSLILAGMSSGNTIYF	TGTGCCAGCAGCTTAATCCTGGCGGGGATGAGCTCTGGAAACACCATATATTTT
TRBD1	-	TRBJ2-7	TRBV19	CASSPQGANEQYF	TGTGCCAGTAGTCCACAGGGGGCTAACGAGCAGTACTTC